This TCR beta chain appears in the sequencing data of a study of blood T cell repertoires in COVID-19. For the study at large: PBMCs, B-cell-depleted T cells, or T cells provided the cDNA or gDNA that made up the material.

The germline V gene has CDR1 SGHRS and CDR2 YFSETQ. Losses at the gene ends were 4 bases for V and 3 bases for J; bases not matched to a gene: 13. The CDR3 has 18 residues. Recruits, aged roughly 18 to 90 years, lived in 25 or so US areas. Profiling relied on immunoSEQ multiplex PCR, and the TCRdb table lists in-frame clones only, not all of them. Altogether hundreds of thousands of clones are present, about 89% being singletons, with the ten largest covering just under 9%. The material sequenced was PBMCs or T cells enriched from blood (not recorded which). This rearrangement joins TRBV5-1 to TRBJ2-6; 7 bases are a match to TRBD1. The receptor's source is a man aged 35 to 55 who had recovered from COVID-19. The CDR3 region is CASSVDRVVGFGANVLTF. CDR3 coding DNA: TGCGCCAGCAGCGTCGACAGGGTAGTAGGGTTTGGGGCCAACGTCCTGACTTTC.